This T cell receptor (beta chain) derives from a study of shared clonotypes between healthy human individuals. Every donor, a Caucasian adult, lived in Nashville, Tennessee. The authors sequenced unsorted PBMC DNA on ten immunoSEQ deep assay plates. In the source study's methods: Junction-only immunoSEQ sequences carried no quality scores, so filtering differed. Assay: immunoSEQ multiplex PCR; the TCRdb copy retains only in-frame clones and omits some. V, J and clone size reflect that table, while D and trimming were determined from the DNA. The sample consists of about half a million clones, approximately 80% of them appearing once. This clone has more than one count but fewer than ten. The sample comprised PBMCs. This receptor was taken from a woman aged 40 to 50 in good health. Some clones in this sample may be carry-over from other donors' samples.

CDR3 sequence reads: CAWKRGRADNEQFF. CDR3 bases: TGTGCCTGGAAACGTGGGAGGGCCGACAATGAGCAGTTCTTC. The chain joins TRBV30 to TRBJ2-1; TRBD2 matches at 7 bases. Germline V gene data show CDR1 as GTSNPN and CDR2 as SVGIG (reference sequence). J lost 5 bases, V lost 4 bases, and 8 bases had no gene match. This CDR3 is built from 14 residues.